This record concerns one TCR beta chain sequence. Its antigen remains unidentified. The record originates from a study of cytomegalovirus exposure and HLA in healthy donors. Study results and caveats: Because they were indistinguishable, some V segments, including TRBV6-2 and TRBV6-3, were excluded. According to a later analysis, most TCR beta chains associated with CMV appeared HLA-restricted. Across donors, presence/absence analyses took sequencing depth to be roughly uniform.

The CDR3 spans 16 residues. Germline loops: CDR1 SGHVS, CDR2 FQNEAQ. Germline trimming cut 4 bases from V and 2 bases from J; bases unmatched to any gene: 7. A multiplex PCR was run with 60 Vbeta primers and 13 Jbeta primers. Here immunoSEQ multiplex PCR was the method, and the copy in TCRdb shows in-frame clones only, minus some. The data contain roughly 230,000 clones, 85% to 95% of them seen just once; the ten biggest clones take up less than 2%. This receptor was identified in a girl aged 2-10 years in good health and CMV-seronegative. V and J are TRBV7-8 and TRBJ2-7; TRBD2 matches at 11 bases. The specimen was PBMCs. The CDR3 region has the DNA TGTGCCAGCAGCTATACTAGCGGGAGACCCGCCTACGAGCAGTACTTC. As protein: CASSYTSGRPAYEQYF. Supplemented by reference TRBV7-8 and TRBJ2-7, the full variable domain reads GAGVSQSPRYKVAKRGQDVALRCDPISGHVSLFWYQQALGQGPEFLTYFQNEAQLDKSGLPSDRFFAERPEGSVSTLKIQRTQQEDSAVYLCASSYTSGRPAYEQYFGPGTRLTVT.